Sequencing of this T cell receptor beta chain was carried out in a study of T cells in Graves' hyperthyroidism and ophthalmopathy. Whole-study findings and limits: Peripheral blood also featured most of the thyroid clonotypes expanded above 0.001.

For the diagnoses, clinical symptoms, serum thyroxine and TRAb, thyroid ultrasound and orbital computed tomography were used. Germline V gives CDR1 MGHRA, CDR2 YSYEKL. The CDR3 loop spans 17 amino acids. V was clipped by 4 bases and J by 5 bases, with 24 bases between them. Using RNA transcripts as the source, TCR beta CDR3 regions were amplified. The HTBI primer set drove a first-round RT-PCR of the TCR CDR3. Via MiXCR, TCRdb re-called the multiplex PCR reads, giving one row per CDR3 protein. The sample has around 350,000 distinct CDR3 sequences, about 18% seen once. This clonotype was observed many times. Its antigen remains unidentified.

The receptor was derived from a woman under 30 with Graves' hyperthyroidism. The sequenced material came from blood. The V gene is TRBV4-1, the J gene TRBJ2-7; TRBD2 might be the D (6 bases). The CDR3 loop is CASSRDSLGEAGDEQYF. The CDR3 nucleotides are TGCGCCAGCAGCCGCGATTCACTTGGGGAGGCTGGCGACGAGCAGTACTTC.